This T cell receptor (beta chain) originates from a study of T cell repertoires in cytomegalovirus infection. Study overall: Indications of both CMV infection and matching HLA type were provided by public TCR beta signatures. Findings and limits, study-wide: Adding up the frequency of public TCR beta families identified people who carried CMV plus the relevant HLA. Ex vivo, HLA-C-restricted CMV-specific TCR beta clonotypes prevailed over the rest of the response.

In this sample, this clonotype turned up many times. What it binds is unknown. CDR1 is SQVTM and CDR2 is ANQGSEA in the germline V gene. The junction had 10 bases not matched to a gene; V was cut back by 6 bases and J by 4 bases. CDR3 size: 15 residues. TCRdb reprocessed the reads with MiXCR, giving one entry per CDR3 protein. Among about 140,000 distinct CDR3 sequences listed, about 6% were seen once. The sequence came from a human donor in good health (CMV status not recorded). Some clones in this sample may be carry-over from other donors' samples. Specimen: PBMCs. The chain combines TRBV29-1 with TRBJ2-3; 10 bases are a match to TRBD2. The CDR3 nucleotides are TGCAGCGTAACTCCGGGACTAGCGTCGGCAGATACGCAGTATTTT. It codes for CSVTPGLASADTQYF.